This paragraph covers one T cell receptor beta chain sequence. In preparing the TRB cDNA libraries, 5' RACE with UMI labels was used. For each CDR3 protein, TCRdb gives one entry from its re-call of the 5' RACE reads, without DNA. This repertoire comprises 100,000 to 150,000 distinct CDR3 sequences; its ten largest clones make up nearly 0.5%. This sample was taken from a study of CXCR3-negative and CXCR3-positive naive CD8 T cells. The CDR3 is 17 residues long. Germline V gene data show CDR1 as SGHNT and CDR2 as YENEEA. The sequenced material came from naive CXCR3- CD8+ T cells from blood. Regarding subset: CD45RO-CCR7+CD27+CD95- naive CD8+ T cells lacking CXCR3 (TNR3-). The chain has TRBV11-3 and TRBJ2-1; with no DNA, the TCRdb D assignment of TRBD2 cannot be verified. The TCR originated in a human donor in good health. Some clones in this sample may be carry-over from other donors' samples. The CDR3 reads CASSLLGLAGGHNEQFF. Looking up the rest from reference TRBV11-3 and TRBJ2-1 gives the full variable domain: EAGVVQSPRYKIIEKKQPVAFWCNPISGHNTLYWYLQNLGQGPELLIRYENEEAVDDSQLPKDRFSAERLKGVDSTLKIQPAELGDSAVYLCASSLLGLAGGHNEQFFGPGTRLTVL.